A single T cell receptor beta chain is shown here with its context. The length of the CDR3 is 14 residues. Germline CDR1 MDHEN, CDR2 SYDVKM. Trimming took off 5 bases at V and 1 base at J, with 11 bases between the two ends. These data originate in a study of blood T cells in healthy people across ages. Together with a sample-barcoded 5' primer, a J-beta primer mix was included in a second PCR lasting about 6 to 11 cycles. In TCRdb, the 5' RACE reads were re-called with MiXCR into one record per CDR3 protein. The repertoire consists of around 500,000 distinct CDR3 sequences, with about 27% occurring once and the leading ten covering 3% to 4.5%. The data were also submitted as part of a second study, on T cells of mothers and their children.

The source material was blood. This TCR came from a boy younger than 10 in good health. The V and J genes are TRBV28 and TRBJ2-5; D might be TRBD2 (6 bases). The chain's CDR3 is CASSPIAVQETQYF. In DNA, the CDR3 is TGTGCCAGCAGTCCTATAGCGGTCCAAGAGACCCAGTACTTC.